Here is one T cell receptor (beta chain) with its context. With 6 bases removed from V and 2 bases from J, the gap between germline ends came to 14 bases. Germline V CDR1 and CDR2: LGHNT, FRNRAP. The CDR3 loop spans 15 amino acids. This sample is part of a study of PD-1 blockade in classical Hodgkin lymphoma. Time point meaning: cycle 4 day 1 (C4D1), after 5 to 7 weeks of nivolumab. Every patient experienced relapse after autologous stem cell transplantation, and brentuximab vedotin exposure varied. The data were produced by immunoSEQ multiplex PCR, yet TCRdb's version contains in-frame clones alone and is incomplete. The sample holds approximately 90,000 clones; about 83% are singletons and the top ten take about 17%.

The starting material was peripheral blood mononuclear cells (PBMCs), obtained before the fourth cycle of nivolumab. The sequence was collected from a human donor with classical Hodgkin lymphoma. The chain is built from TRBV12-5 and TRBJ2-1; D is perhaps TRBD1 (5 bases). CDR3 protein: CASGPQGRTYNEQFF. CDR3 in DNA: TGTGCTAGTGGCCCCCAGGGTCGCACCTACAATGAGCAGTTCTTC.